The 2 T cell receptor beta chains in this list originate from one sample, sequenced in a study of monozygotic twins with inflammatory bowel disease. TCRdb re-called the 5' RACE reads and shows each CDR3 protein once, DNA omitted. The sample holds under 350,000 distinct CDR3 sequences. The source material was blood. These receptors all come from a human donor with ulcerative colitis or Crohn's disease, or a healthy co-twin of an affected twin (not recorded which).

The chain recombines TRBV6-1 with TRBJ2-1; the D gene TCRdb calls, TRBD2, cannot be checked with no DNA. Germline CDR1 reads MNHNS; CDR2 reads SASEGT. The CDR3 consists of 14 residues. The CDR3 is CASKSSGGYNEQFF.

This chain links TRBV7-9 with TRBJ2-7; TCRdb's D call, TRBD2, is unchecked because there is no DNA. The germline V gene has CDR1 SEHNR and CDR2 FQNEAQ (reference sequence). The CDR3 is 15 residues long. CDR3 residues: CASSISGAGGYEQYF.